The 22 T cell receptor beta chains given below trace back to one sample, sequenced in a study of T-cell memory formation after mild COVID-19. TCRdb passed the 5' RACE reads through MiXCR, listing each CDR3 protein once. The repertoire holds fewer than 250,000 distinct CDR3 sequences, with 15% as singletons. The sequencing input was PBMCs or a T cell subset sorted from them (not recorded which). These TCRs come from an adult woman who had mild COVID-19 (a few samples of this study predate the infection). Cell type and time point are not known.

This clonotype has a handful of counts. J is TRBJ2-1 and V is TRBV7-9; 10 bases map to TRBD2. The CDR3 is 16 residues long. Per germline, CDR1 SEHNR and CDR2 FQNEAQ (reference sequence). Trimming cost V 1 base and J 7 bases; bases outside gene matches: 7. CDR3 nucleotide sequence: TGTGCCAGCAGCTTAGTGGCCCTAGCGGGAGTTAATGAGCAGTTCTTC. Translated, it gives CASSLVALAGVNEQFF.

This clonotype showed up just a few times. The V call is TRBV6-6, the J call TRBJ1-5; D is unclear. This CDR3 contains 16 residues. CDR1 is MNHNY, CDR2 SVGAGI, per germline (reference sequence). V lost 2 bases to trimming and J lost 1 base, with 12 bases between them. CDR3 in DNA: TGTGCCAGCAGTTACAGGGTAATAGAGAGCAATCAGCCCCAGCATTTT. Protein product: CASSYRVIESNQPQHF.

This chain uses TRBV3-1 with TRBJ2-1; possibly TRBD1 for D (6 bases). The CDR3 is 16 residues long. The V gene's germline CDR1 is LGHDT and CDR2 YNNKEL (reference sequence). Trimming took off 4 bases at V and 4 bases at J, with 17 bases between the two ends. The chain's CDR3 is CASSLAPGHQYNEQFF. For the CDR3, the DNA is TGTGCCAGCAGCCTTGCCCCGGGACACCAATACAATGAGCAGTTCTTC.

Ten or more counts support this clonotype. The chain employs TRBV29-1 and TRBJ1-2; 9 nucleotides align to TRBD1. Trimming took 4 bases from V and 7 from J; bases not matched to a gene: 13. Germline CDR1 SQVTM, CDR2 ANQGSEA. This CDR3 is built from 15 residues. The CDR3 nucleotides read TGCAGCGTTGGGGATAGACAGGGGGAAAACGGTGGCTACACCTTC. Translation gives CSVGDRQGENGGYTF.

This clonotype was observed a few times. The chain has TRBV7-2 and TRBJ1-1; D gene ambiguous. V was clipped by 1 base and J by 7 bases, with 22 bases between them. The CDR3 extends over 17 amino acids. CDR1 is SGHTA and CDR2 is FQGNSA in the germline V gene. This CDR3 reads CASSLVATGPPGGEAFF. CDR3 in DNA: TGTGCCAGCAGCTTAGTAGCCACCGGGCCCCCCGGAGGTGAAGCTTTCTTT.

The chain couples TRBV5-5 to TRBJ1-2; TRBD1 aligns across 10 bases. Trimming cost V 4 bases and J 5 bases; bases outside gene matches: 14. From germline, CDR1 is SGHKS and CDR2 YYEKEE (reference sequence). The CDR3 is 17 amino acids. The CDR3 region is CASSQRDRGQVVYGYTF. In nucleotides, the CDR3 is TGTGCCAGCAGCCAACGGGACAGGGGACAGGTAGTATATGGCTACACCTTC.

The chain employs TRBV6-1 and TRBJ2-1, with D uncertain. Deletions cut 6 bases from V and 7 bases from J, with 19 bases between. The CDR3 runs 15 residues. Per germline, CDR1 MNHNS and CDR2 SASEGT. This chain's CDR3 is CASSVRAQLRNEQFF. The CDR3 coding sequence is TGTGCCAGCAGCGTTAGGGCCCAATTGCGGAATGAGCAGTTCTTC.

This clonotype was seen more than once but under ten times. The chain couples TRBV18 to TRBJ2-7; TRBD2 matches 14 bases. V dropped 6 bases and J dropped 3; count of bases not matched to a gene: 10. The CDR3 is 17 amino acids. Germline CDR1 and CDR2: KGHSH and LQKENI. The CDR3 loop reads CASSPGTSGGVDYEQYF. The CDR3 DNA reads TGTGCCAGCTCCCCCGGGACTAGCGGGGGTGTCGACTACGAGCAGTACTTC.

This clonotype was seen more than once but under ten times. The gene calls are TRBV20-1 and TRBJ2-4; D may be TRBD1 (5 bases). V lost 5 bases, J lost 0 bases, and 14 bases lay in between. The CDR3 length is 15 residues. CDR1 is DFQATT, CDR2 SNEGSKA, per germline (reference sequence). The CDR3 reads CSAADRTLAKNIQYF. The DNA for the CDR3 is TGCAGTGCTGCTGACAGAACCTTAGCCAAAAACATTCAGTACTTC.

This clonotype has only one observation. The V call is TRBV6-5, the J call TRBJ2-7, with 8 bases fitting TRBD2. Per germline, CDR1 MNHEY and CDR2 SVGAGI. Unmatched junction bases numbered 11, after V lost 6 bases and J lost 1 base. The length of the CDR3 is 16 residues. In DNA form, the CDR3 reads TGTGCCAGCAGACCCTCTTCCGGGACTAGATCCTACGAGCAGTACTTC. Amino acids: CASRPSSGTRSYEQYF.

This clonotype was seen only a few times. The chain links TRBV20-1 to TRBJ2-3, with TRBD2 matching 11 bases. This CDR3 has 18 residues. CDR1 DFQATT and CDR2 SNEGSKA come from the germline V gene (reference sequence). The J segment lost 2 bases and the V segment lost 6 bases, leaving 16 bases of the junction unmatched. DNA for the CDR3: TGCAGTGCCTATAGTGTACTAGCGGGGGAGTTAACCACAGATACGCAGTATTTT. Its protein product is CSAYSVLAGELTTDTQYF.

This chain uses TRBV6-5 with TRBJ2-7, with 9 nucleotides matching TRBD1. The CDR3 sequence is 17 residues long. The germline gives CDR1 MNHEY, CDR2 SVGAGI. V gave up 0 bases and J gave up 5 bases; unmatched junction bases: 11. The CDR3, as DNA: TGTGCCAGCAGTTACTCGAGGGTCGGGGACAGGGTCCACGAGCAGTACTTC. Its translation is CASSYSRVGDRVHEQYF.

The V call is TRBV5-1, the J call TRBJ2-2; D ambiguous. Germline CDR1 and CDR2: SGHRS and YFSETQ. The V end was cut by 0 bases, the J end by 0 bases, with 9 bases between. The CDR3 totals 16 residues. In nucleotides, the CDR3 is TGCGCCAGCAGCTTGGGGACCGTAACGAACACCGGGGAGCTGTTTTTT. This encodes CASSLGTVTNTGELFF.

This clonotype was picked up a small number of times. V and J are TRBV24-1 and TRBJ2-5; maybe TRBD2 (5 bases). The CDR3 consists of 15 residues. V was shortened by 2 bases and J by 1 base, with 10 bases between the two germline ends. Germline loops: CDR1 KGHDR, CDR2 SFDVKD. This CDR3 is CATSDSLRAQETQYF. The CDR3 DNA reads as TGTGCCACCAGTGATTCCCTGAGGGCCCAAGAGACCCAGTACTTC.

In its sample, this clonotype was seen a few times. This rearrangement joins TRBV2 to TRBJ2-7, with 9 bases matching TRBD2. Germline CDR1 is SNHLY and CDR2 is FYNNEI. The CDR3 has 16 residues. Trimming took 2 bases from V and 4 from J; bases not matched to a gene: 9. CDR3 region: CASSEYALAGQYEQYF. For the CDR3, the DNA is TGTGCCAGCAGTGAATACGCGCTAGCGGGGCAATACGAGCAGTACTTC.

The chain uses TRBV5-6 and TRBJ1-4, with D tentatively TRBD1 (5 bases). Germline values: CDR1 SGHDT, CDR2 YYEEEE. Trimming left V 5 bases short and J 3 bases short, with 14 bases between. The CDR3 consists of 15 residues. This CDR3 is CASRLSGLANEKLFF. For the CDR3, the DNA is TGTGCCAGCAGATTATCGGGGCTTGCTAATGAAAAACTGTTTTTT.

Only a few counts were recorded for this clonotype. The CDR3 region has the DNA TGTGCCAGCAGCCCGGGACAGGGGTATGAAAAACTGTTTTTT. Amino acids: CASSPGQGYEKLFF. V is TRBV7-6 and J is TRBJ1-4, with TRBD1 matching over 10 bases. V lost 5 bases and J lost 6; bases outside the gene matches: 3. Germline CDR1 and CDR2: SGHVS and FNYEAQ. The CDR3 runs 14 residues. The whole variable domain, filled in from reference TRBV7-6 and TRBJ1-4, reads GAGVSQSPRYKVTKRGQDVALRCDPISGHVSLYWYRQALGQGPEFLTYFNYEAQQDKSGLPNDRFSAERPEGSISTLTIQRTEQRDSAMYRCASSPGQGYEKLFFGSGTQLSVL.

This clonotype has just a few counts. The chain recombines TRBV20-1 with TRBJ2-3, with D tentatively TRBD1 or TRBD2 (6 bases each). Germline loops: CDR1 DFQATT, CDR2 SNEGSKA (reference sequence). Trimming removed 1 base at V and 2 bases at J, with 19 bases between. The CDR3 sequence is 17 residues long. The CDR3 DNA reads as TGCAGTGCTAGAGTTGATTGGGGGCGCGGGGACACAGATACGCAGTATTTT. Its protein is CSARVDWGRGDTDTQYF.

This clonotype was picked up a small number of times. This chain links TRBV20-1 with TRBJ2-3; 8 bases map to TRBD2. The CDR3 spans 17 residues. Germline V gene sequence: CDR1 DFQATT, CDR2 SNEGSKA (reference sequence). V trimming: 3 bases; J trimming: 0 bases; junction bases outside the gene matches: 11. DNA for the CDR3: TGCAGTGCTAGTGCCTTAGGCGGGAGGTGGAGCACAGATACGCAGTATTTT. It specifies CSASALGGRWSTDTQYF.

This clonotype was recorded a few times. The chain is built from TRBV12-3 or TRBV12-4 and TRBJ1-1; no clear D. This CDR3 contains 14 residues. Trimming stripped 1 base from V and 0 bases from J, with 6 bases between. CDR3 in amino acids: CASSLVTVNTEAFF. In nucleotides, the CDR3 is TGTGCCAGCAGTTTAGTTACAGTGAACACTGAAGCTTTCTTT.

The V and J genes are TRBV2 and TRBJ2-1; 12 nucleotides align to TRBD2. CDR3 length: 19 residues. With V trimmed by 2 bases and J by 0 bases, 8 bases remained unmatched. Germline CDR1 is SNHLY and CDR2 is FYNNEI. CDR3 in amino acids: CASSERASGRGSSYNEQFF. The DNA of the CDR3 is TGTGCCAGCAGTGAACGAGCTAGCGGGAGGGGTAGCTCCTACAATGAGCAGTTCTTC.

This clonotype came up many times. The CDR3 is CASSRELTGELFF. The CDR3 DNA reads as TGTGCCAGCAGCAGGGAGCTCACCGGGGAGCTGTTTTTT. The V gene is TRBV25-1, the J gene TRBJ2-2, with D perhaps assigned TRBD1 or TRBD2 (5 bases each). Trimming stripped 6 bases from V and 4 bases from J, with 9 bases between. The V gene's germline CDR1 is MGHDK and CDR2 SYGVNS. CDR3 size: 13 residues.